Presented here are 3 T cell receptor beta chains from one specimen sequenced in a study of tumor and adjacent non-tumor tissue in lung cancer. The library came from three nested PCR rounds adapted from ARM-PCR protocols. TCRdb redid the calling of the multiplex PCR reads with MiXCR, one entry per CDR3 protein. The data contain 200,000 to 250,000 distinct CDR3 sequences, 71% of them seen just once; the ten biggest clones take up 20% to 25%. This sample's RNA came from whole unsorted tissue. Sequencing used lung tumor tissue. The receptors were sampled from a man aged 55 to 70 with non-small cell lung cancer.

As regards this clonotype: One end of the junction is discordant with germline, which a read error may explain. The chain is built from TRBV11-1 and TRBJ2-2, with D possibly being TRBD1 (6 bases). Looked up from germline, CDR1 is SGHAT and CDR2 is FQDESV (reference sequence). The CDR3 loop spans 14 amino acids. CDR3 loop: CASSLATGIGELFF. The CDR3 DNA sequence: TGTGCCAGCAGCCTAGCCACAGGGATCGGGGAGCTGTTTTTT.

This clonotype showed up just a few times. The CDR3 protein is CSARATLNRDRVLDRRFF. CDR3 sequence (DNA): TGCAGTGCTAGAGCCACCCTAAACCGGGACAGGGTATTAGACCGTCGGTTCTTC. The chain recombines TRBV20-1 with TRBJ2-1; 9 nucleotides match TRBD1. The ends lost 1 base at V and 15 bases at J; junction bases unmatched: 25. This CDR3 is 18 amino acids long. Germline loops: CDR1 DFQATT, CDR2 SNEGSKA (reference sequence).

A remark on this clonotype: Germline and junction disagree at one end, which may indicate a read error. The chain recombines TRBV6-1 with TRBJ2-3, with 9 bases fitting TRBD1. This CDR3 is 14 amino acids long. Germline CDR1 and CDR2: MNHNS and SASEGT. CDR3 DNA: TGTGGCAGCACTCGGGACAGGGTACCAGATACGCAGTATTTT. It encodes CGSTRDRVPDTQYF.